This T cell receptor beta chain was observed in a study of T-cell memory formation after mild COVID-19. Study conclusions and caveats: CD4+ bias marked clones expanding day 15 to 37, unlike balanced contracting clones. Mainly in CM and EM were contracting CD4+ clones; CD8+ were in EMRA.

The CDR3 loop spans 14 amino acids. Trimming removed 7 bases at V and 5 bases at J, with 17 bases between. Germline loops: CDR1 MNHEY, CDR2 SVGEGT. Only a few counts were recorded for this clonotype. Its antigen is not known. TCRdb ran MiXCR on the 5' RACE reads and lists one entry per CDR3 protein. The table includes around 300,000 distinct CDR3 sequences, roughly 15% detected once. The TCR comes from a man younger than 30 who had mild COVID-19 (a few samples of this study predate the infection). Cell type and time point are not known. The V and J genes are TRBV6-2 or TRBV6-3 and TRBJ1-1; D is possibly TRBD1 (5 bases). Sequencing input: PBMCs or a T cell subset sorted from them (not recorded which). The CDR3 DNA reads as TGTGCCAGCACCCCTCTCAGGGAAAAAACTGAAGCTTTCTTT. Translating gives CASTPLREKTEAFF.